This T cell receptor (beta chain) appears in the sequencing data of a study of Ad26.COV2.S vaccination and SARS-CoV-2 variants. The treatment: 15 to 20 received Ad26.COV2.S at low or high dose, single or two shots; roughly 5 received placebo; per-sample allocation not given. Day 63 after the first vaccine or placebo injection was the time point for sampling. V was shortened by 2 bases and J by 2 bases, with 6 bases between the two germline ends. The CDR3 has 13 amino acids. Germline CDR1 SGHVS, CDR2 FQNEAQ. Using immunoSEQ multiplex PCR, the repertoire was profiled, and TCRdb retains in-frame clones only, with some absent. The sample yields around 250,000 clones, around 87% seen once.

This chain links TRBV7-8 with TRBJ1-2; no definite D call. The sample here was peripheral blood, taken in a trial of Ad26.COV2.S vaccine versus placebo. The source of this sequence is a person aged 18-60 years who received the Ad26.COV2.S COVID-19 vaccine or a placebo. The CDR3, as DNA: TGTGCCAGCAGCTTACTCACGAACTATGGCTACACCTTC. Amino acid sequence: CASSLLTNYGYTF.